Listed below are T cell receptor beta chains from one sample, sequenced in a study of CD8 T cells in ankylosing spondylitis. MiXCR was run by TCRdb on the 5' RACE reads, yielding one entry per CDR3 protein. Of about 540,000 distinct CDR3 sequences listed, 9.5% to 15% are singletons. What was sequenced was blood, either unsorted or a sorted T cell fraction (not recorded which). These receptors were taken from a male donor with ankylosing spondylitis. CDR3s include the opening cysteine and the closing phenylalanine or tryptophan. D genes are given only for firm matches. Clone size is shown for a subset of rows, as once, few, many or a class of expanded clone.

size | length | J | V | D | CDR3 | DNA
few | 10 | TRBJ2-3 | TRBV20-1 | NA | CSARVDTQYF | TGCAGTGCTAGAGTAGATACGCAGTATTTT
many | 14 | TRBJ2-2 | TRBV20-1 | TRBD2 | CSAPGSGGAGELFF | TGCAGTGCTCCCGGATCGGGAGGTGCCGGGGAGCTGTTTTTT
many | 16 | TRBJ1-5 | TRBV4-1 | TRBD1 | CASSQEGTGTNQPQHF | TGCGCCAGCAGCCAAGAAGGGACAGGGACGAATCAGCCCCAGCATTTT
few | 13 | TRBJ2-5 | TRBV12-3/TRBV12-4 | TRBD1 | CASSPQGPETQYF | TGTGCCAGCAGTCCACAGGGGCCAGAGACCCAGTACTTC
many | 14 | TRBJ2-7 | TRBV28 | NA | CASTDRDGSYEQYF | TGTGCCAGCACCGACCGGGACGGCTCCTACGAGCAGTACTTC
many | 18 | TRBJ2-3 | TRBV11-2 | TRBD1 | CASSLVGRGDRETDTQYF | TGTGCCAGCAGCTTAGTTGGGCGAGGGGACAGGGAGACAGATACGCAGTATTTT
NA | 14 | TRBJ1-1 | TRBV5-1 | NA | CASSFSGRETEAFF | TGCGCCAGCAGCTTTTCAGGGCGCGAGACTGAAGCTTTCTTT
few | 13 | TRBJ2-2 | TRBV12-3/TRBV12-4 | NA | CASTAHQTGELFF | TGTGCCAGCACCGCTCACCAGACCGGGGAGCTGTTTTTT
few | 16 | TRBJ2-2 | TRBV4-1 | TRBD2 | CASRLVGGRGAGELFF | TGCGCCAGCAGACTTGTAGGCGGGAGGGGGGCCGGGGAGCTGTTTTTT
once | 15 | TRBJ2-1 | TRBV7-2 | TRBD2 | CASSPSAGVVNEQFF | TGTGCCAGCAGCCCCTCGGCGGGAGTGGTCAATGAGCAGTTCTTC
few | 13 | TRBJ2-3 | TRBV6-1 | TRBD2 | CASPPGGTDTQYF | TGTGCCAGCCCCCCGGGGGGGACAGATACGCAGTATTTT
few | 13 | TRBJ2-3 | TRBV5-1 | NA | CASSRDFPDTQYF | TGCGCCAGCAGCAGGGACTTTCCAGATACGCAGTATTTT
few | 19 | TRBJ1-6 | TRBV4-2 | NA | CASSQDGWGRGSYNSPLHF | TGTGCCAGCAGCCAGGATGGATGGGGTCGAGGTTCCTATAATTCACCCCTCCACTTT
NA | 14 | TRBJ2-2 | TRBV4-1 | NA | CASSHPRYTGELFF | TGCGCCAGCAGCCACCCTAGATACACCGGGGAGCTGTTTTTT
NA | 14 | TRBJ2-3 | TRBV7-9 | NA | CASSLEESRDTQYF | TGTGCCAGCAGCTTAGAAGAATCGAGGGATACGCAGTATTTT
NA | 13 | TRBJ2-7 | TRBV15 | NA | CATSIGGSHEQYF | TGTGCCACCAGCATAGGCGGCTCTCACGAGCAGTACTTC
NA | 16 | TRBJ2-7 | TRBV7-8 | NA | CASSSTFDRTSYEQYF | TGTGCCAGCAGCTCCACCTTCGACAGGACCTCCTACGAGCAGTACTTC
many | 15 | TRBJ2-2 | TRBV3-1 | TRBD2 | CASSPLAGAGGELFF | TGTGCCAGCAGCCCATTAGCGGGAGCGGGCGGGGAGCTGTTTTTT
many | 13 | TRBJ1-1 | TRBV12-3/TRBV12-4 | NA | CASSFREDTEAFF | TGTGCCAGCAGTTTCCGGGAAGACACTGAAGCTTTCTTT
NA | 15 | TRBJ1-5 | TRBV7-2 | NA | CASSLAQGFDQPQHF | TGTGCCAGCAGCTTAGCTCAGGGGTTTGATCAGCCCCAGCATTTT
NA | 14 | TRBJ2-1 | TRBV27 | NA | CASHRSTSYNEQFF | TGTGCCAGCCACCGGAGTACCTCCTACAATGAGCAGTTCTTC
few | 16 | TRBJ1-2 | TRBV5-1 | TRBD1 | CASSLTGTANNYGYTF | TGCGCCAGCAGCTTGACGGGGACAGCGAATAACTATGGCTACACCTTC
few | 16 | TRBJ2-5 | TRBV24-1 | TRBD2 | CATSLAGATTQETQYF | TGTGCCACCAGTCTAGCGGGAGCGACTACGCAAGAGACCCAGTACTTC
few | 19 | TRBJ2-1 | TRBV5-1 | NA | CASSLSGPFDGGSYNEQFF | TGCGCCAGCAGCTTAAGTGGTCCGTTTGATGGCGGGTCCTACAATGAGCAGTTCTTC
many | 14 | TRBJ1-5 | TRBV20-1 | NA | CSARWGGSNQPQHF | TGCAGTGCTAGATGGGGAGGTAGCAATCAGCCCCAGCATTTT
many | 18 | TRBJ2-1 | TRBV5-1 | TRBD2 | CASSPGLAGGSSYNEQFF | TGCGCCAGCAGCCCCGGACTAGCGGGAGGGAGCTCCTACAATGAGCAGTTCTTC
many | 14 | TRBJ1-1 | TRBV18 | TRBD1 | CASSRDRGDTEAFF | TGTGCCAGCTCACGGGACAGGGGTGACACTGAAGCTTTCTTT
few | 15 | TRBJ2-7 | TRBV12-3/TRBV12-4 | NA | CASSPTGISSYEQYF | TGTGCCAGCAGTCCCACTGGGATCTCCTCCTACGAGCAGTACTTC
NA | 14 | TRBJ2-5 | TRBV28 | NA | CASTLPGPIETQYF | TGTGCCAGCACCCTCCCGGGCCCGATAGAGACCCAGTACTTC
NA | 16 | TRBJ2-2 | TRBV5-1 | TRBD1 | CASSFFGTGGTGELFF | TGCGCCAGCAGCTTCTTTGGGACAGGGGGCACCGGGGAGCTGTTTTTT
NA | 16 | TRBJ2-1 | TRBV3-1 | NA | CASSQERLSSYNEQFF | TGTGCCAGCAGCCAAGAAAGGCTAAGCTCCTACAATGAGCAGTTCTTC